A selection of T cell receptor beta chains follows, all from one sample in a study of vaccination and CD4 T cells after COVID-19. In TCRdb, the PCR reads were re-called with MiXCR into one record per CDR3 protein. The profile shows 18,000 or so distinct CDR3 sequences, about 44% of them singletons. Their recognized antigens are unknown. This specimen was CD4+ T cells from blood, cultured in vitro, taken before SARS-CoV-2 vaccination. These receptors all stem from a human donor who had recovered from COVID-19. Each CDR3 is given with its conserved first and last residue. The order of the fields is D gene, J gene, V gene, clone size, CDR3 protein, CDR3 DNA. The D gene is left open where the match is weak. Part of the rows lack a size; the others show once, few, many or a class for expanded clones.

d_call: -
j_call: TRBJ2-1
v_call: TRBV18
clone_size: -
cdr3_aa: CASSRVANSYNEQFF
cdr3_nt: TGTGCCAGCTCACGGGTTGCAAACTCCTACAATGAGCAGTTCTTC

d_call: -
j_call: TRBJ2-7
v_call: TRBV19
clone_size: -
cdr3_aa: CASSTRGTYEQYF
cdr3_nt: TGTGCCAGTAGTACCCGGGGGACCTACGAGCAGTACTTC

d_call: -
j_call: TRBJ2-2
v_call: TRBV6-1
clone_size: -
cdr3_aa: CASSHRLPTNTGELFF
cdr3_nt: TGTGCCAGCAGCCATAGGCTCCCCACGAACACCGGGGAGCTGTTTTTT

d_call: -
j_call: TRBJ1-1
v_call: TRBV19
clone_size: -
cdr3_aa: CASSMGGSTEAFF
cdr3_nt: TGTGCCAGTAGTATGGGAGGGAGCACTGAAGCTTTCTTT

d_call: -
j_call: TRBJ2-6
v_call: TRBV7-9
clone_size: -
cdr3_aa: CASSLVAGAGANVLTF
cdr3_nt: TGTGCCAGCAGCTTAGTAGCAGGGGCAGGGGCCAACGTCCTGACTTTC

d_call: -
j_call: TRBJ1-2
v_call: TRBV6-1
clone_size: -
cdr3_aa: CASKSGGGYGYTF
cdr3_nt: TGTGCCAGCAAATCCGGGGGAGGCTATGGCTACACCTTC

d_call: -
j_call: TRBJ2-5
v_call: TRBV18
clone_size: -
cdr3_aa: CASSPGETQYF
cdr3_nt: TGTGCCAGCTCACCGGGGGAGACCCAGTACTTC

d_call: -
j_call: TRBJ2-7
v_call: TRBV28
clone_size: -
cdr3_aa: CASSSTVPYEQYF
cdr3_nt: TGTGCCAGCAGTTCCACGGTCCCCTACGAGCAGTACTTC

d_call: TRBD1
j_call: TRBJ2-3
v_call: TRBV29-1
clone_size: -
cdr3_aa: CSVEETGAGTDTQYF
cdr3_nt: TGCAGCGTTGAAGAGACAGGGGCGGGCACAGATACGCAGTATTTT

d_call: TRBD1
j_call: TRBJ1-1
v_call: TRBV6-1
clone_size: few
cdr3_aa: CASSADRGRTEAFF
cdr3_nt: TGTGCCAGCAGTGCTGACAGGGGGCGAACTGAAGCTTTCTTT

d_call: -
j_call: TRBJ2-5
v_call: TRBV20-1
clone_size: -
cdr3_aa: CSAQPAETQYF
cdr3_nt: TGCAGTGCTCAGCCCGCCGAGACCCAGTACTTC

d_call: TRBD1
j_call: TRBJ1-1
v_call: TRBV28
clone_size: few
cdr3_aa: CASSTTPRGGEAFF
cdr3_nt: TGTGCCAGCAGCACCACCCCCAGGGGGGGGGAGGCTTTCTTT

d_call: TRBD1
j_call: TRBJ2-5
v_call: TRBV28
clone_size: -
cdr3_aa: CASSLGDRVLETQYF
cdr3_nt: TGTGCCAGCAGTTTAGGGGACAGGGTTCTAGAGACCCAGTACTTC

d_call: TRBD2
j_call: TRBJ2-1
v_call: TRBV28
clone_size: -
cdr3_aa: CASSTPGLAFLQFF
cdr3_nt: TGTGCCAGCAGTACCCCGGGACTAGCTTTTCTTCAGTTCTTC

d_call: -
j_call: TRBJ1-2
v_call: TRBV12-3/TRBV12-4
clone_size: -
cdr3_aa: CASSLLQGNGYTF
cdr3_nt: TGTGCCAGCAGTTTGCTTCAGGGTAATGGCTACACCTTC

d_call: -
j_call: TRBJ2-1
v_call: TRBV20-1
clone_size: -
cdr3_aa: CSASGVNNEQFF
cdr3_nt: TGCAGTGCTAGCGGGGTGAACAATGAGCAGTTCTTC

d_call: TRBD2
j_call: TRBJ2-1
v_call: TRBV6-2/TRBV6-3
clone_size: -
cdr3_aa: CASREAGLAGDNEQFF
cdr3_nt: TGTGCCAGCAGGGAAGCAGGACTAGCGGGGGATAATGAGCAGTTCTTC

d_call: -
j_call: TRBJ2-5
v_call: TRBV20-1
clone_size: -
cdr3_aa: CSARDPGRETQYF
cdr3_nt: TGCAGTGCTAGAGACCCGGGCCGAGAGACCCAGTACTTC

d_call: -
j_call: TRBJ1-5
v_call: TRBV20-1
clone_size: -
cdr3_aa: CSAREEVNSNQPQHF
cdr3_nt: TGCAGTGCTAGAGAAGAAGTGAATAGCAATCAGCCCCAGCATTTT

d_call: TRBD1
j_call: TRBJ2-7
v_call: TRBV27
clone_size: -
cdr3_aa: CASSLSDRRYEQYF
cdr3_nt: TGTGCCAGCAGTTTATCGGACAGGCGCTACGAGCAGTACTTC

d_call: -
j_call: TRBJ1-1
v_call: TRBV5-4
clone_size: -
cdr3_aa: CASSLGDHSEAFF
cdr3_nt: TGTGCCAGCAGCTTGGGGGACCATTCTGAAGCTTTCTTT

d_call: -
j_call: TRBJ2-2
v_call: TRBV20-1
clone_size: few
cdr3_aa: CSAREPGPPTGELFF
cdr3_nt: TGCAGTGCTAGAGAGCCGGGGCCGCCCACCGGGGAGCTGTTTTTT

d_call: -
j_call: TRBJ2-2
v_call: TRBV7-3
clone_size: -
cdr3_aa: CASTRMGGGAAGELFF
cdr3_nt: TGTGCCAGCACCCGGATGGGGGGGGGGGCCGCCGGGGAGCTGTTTTTT

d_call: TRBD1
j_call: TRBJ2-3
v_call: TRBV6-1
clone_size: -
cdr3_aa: CASRPRTGGYTDTQYF
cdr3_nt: TGTGCCAGCAGGCCCAGGACAGGGGGATATACAGATACGCAGTATTTT

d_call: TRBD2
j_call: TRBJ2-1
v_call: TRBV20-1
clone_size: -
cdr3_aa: CSARSSGRHYNEQFF
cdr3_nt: TGCAGTGCTAGGTCTAGCGGGAGGCACTACAATGAGCAGTTCTTC

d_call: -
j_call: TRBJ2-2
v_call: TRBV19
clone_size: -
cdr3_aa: CASRRGEVDTGELFF
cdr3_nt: TGTGCCAGTAGGAGAGGAGAGGTCGACACCGGGGAGCTGTTTTTT

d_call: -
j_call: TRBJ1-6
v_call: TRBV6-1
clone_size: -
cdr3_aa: CAISESNPASSYNSPLHF
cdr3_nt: TGTGCCATCAGTGAGTCGAACCCCGCGAGCTCCTATAATTCACCCCTCCACTTT